One sample yielded the 17 T cell receptor beta chains listed below, sequenced in a study of shared clonotypes between healthy human individuals. The data were produced by immunoSEQ multiplex PCR, yet TCRdb's version contains in-frame clones alone and is incomplete. Among some 550,000 clones listed, around 97% were seen once. Sequenced sample: naive CD4+ T cells sorted from blood. Indicated subset: CD45RA+ positively selected. The receptors were sampled from a woman in her thirties in good health.

In regard to this clone: This sample includes further DNA sequences coding for the same CDR3. The CDR3 DNA reads as TGTGCCAGCAGCCAAGGTAGCGGGAGCTCCTACGAGCAGTACTTC. Residues: CASSQGSGSSYEQYF. The chain employs TRBV14 and TRBJ2-7, with TRBD2 identical over 9 bases. Germline V gene sequence: CDR1 SGHDN, CDR2 FVKESK. V dropped 1 base and J dropped 0; count of bases not matched to a gene: 1. CDR3 size: 15 residues.

The CDR3 bases are TGCGCCAGCAGTTTAAAGAGTGGGTACACCGGGGAGCTGTTTTTT. Translating gives CASSLKSGYTGELFF. The V gene is TRBV5-1, the J gene TRBJ2-2; no clear D. CDR1 and CDR2 from the germline V gene are SGHRS and YFSETQ. Trimming removed 5 bases at V and 3 bases at J, with 14 bases between. The CDR3 spans 15 residues. Together with reference TRBV5-1 and TRBJ2-2, the CDR3 gives the full variable domain: KAGVTQTPRYLIKTRGQQVTLSCSPISGHRSVSWYQQTPGQGLQFLFEYFSETQRNKGNFPGRFSGRQFSNSRSEMNVSTLELGDSALYLCASSLKSGYTGELFFGEGSRLTVL.

The chain links TRBV7-2 to TRBJ2-7; TRBD2 matches 7 bases. Trimming took 5 bases from V and 7 from J; bases not matched to a gene: 8. The germline gives CDR1 SGHTA, CDR2 FQGNSA. The CDR3 has 13 residues. The CDR3 DNA follows: TGTGCCAGCAGCCCCCGACTGGGACTAGAGCAGTACTTC. It is translated as CASSPRLGLEQYF.

V and J are TRBV10-3 and TRBJ1-6, with TRBD1 identical over 8 bases. V was pared by 2 bases and J by 5 bases, with 2 bases of the junction left unmatched. This CDR3 spans 15 amino acids. The germline gives CDR1 ENHRY, CDR2 SYGVKD. The CDR3 bases are TGTGCCATCAGTGAGCAGGGGGCGGATAATTCACCCCTCCACTTT. Translated, it gives CAISEQGADNSPLHF.

The CDR3 spells CASGSSQHTDTQYF. DNA of the CDR3: TGTGCCAGCGGGAGTAGTCAGCACACAGATACGCAGTATTTT. The chain uses TRBV6-1 and TRBJ2-3; weak D call: TRBD2 (5 bases). Trimming left V 8 bases short and J 2 bases short, with 14 bases between. CDR1 is MNHNS and CDR2 is SASEGT in the germline V gene. The CDR3 spans 14 residues.

V gene TRBV7-6 combines with J gene TRBJ2-1; 16 bases are shared with TRBD2. This CDR3 comprises 16 residues. CDR1 and CDR2 (germline): SGHVS, FNYEAQ. The trim removed 5 bases at V and 8 bases at J, leaving 6 bases unmatched. The CDR3 DNA sequence: TGTGCCAGCAGCAGGACCGGGACTAGCGGGAGGGATGAGCAGTTCTTC. It translates to CASSRTGTSGRDEQFF.

The chain carries TRBV7-3 and TRBJ2-1; D uncertain. V was clipped by 4 bases and J by 9 bases, with 13 bases between them. The CDR3 sequence is 13 residues long. Germline loops: CDR1 SGHTA, CDR2 FQGTGA. This CDR3 is CASSSSRDREQFF. In DNA, the CDR3 is TGTGCCAGCAGCTCAAGTAGGGATCGTGAGCAGTTCTTC.

This clone appeared a single time. The chain carries TRBV20-1 and TRBJ2-1; D remains unclear. V lost 5 bases and J 6 bases, leaving 5 bases between the germline ends. Germline V gene data show CDR1 as DFQATT and CDR2 as SNEGSKA (reference sequence). This CDR3 is built from 10 residues. The CDR3, as DNA: TGCAGTGCTTTCTCCAATGAGCAGTTCTTC. Translated: CSAFSNEQFF.

V usage is TRBV29-1 and J usage is TRBJ1-4; 8 bases agree with TRBD1. CDR3 length equals 14 residues. V trimming: 5 bases; J trimming: 7 bases; junction bases outside the gene matches: 9. CDR1 is SQVTM, CDR2 ANQGSEA, per germline. CDR3 sequence reads: CSVSQGAFGEKLFF. Written as DNA, the CDR3 is TGCAGCGTTAGCCAGGGGGCATTTGGTGAAAAACTGTTTTTT.

This clone is a singleton in its sample. The V and J genes are TRBV30 and TRBJ1-5, with 9 bases aligning to TRBD1. The CDR3 consists of 16 residues. Per germline, CDR1 GTSNPN and CDR2 SVGIG (reference sequence). The V gene end was trimmed by 3 bases and the J gene end by 4 bases; junction bases not matched to a gene: 10. The CDR3 loop reads CAWSPGTGPLNQPQHF. DNA of the CDR3: TGTGCCTGGAGCCCCGGGACAGGGCCACTAAATCAGCCCCAGCATTTT.

The chain joins TRBV7-2 to TRBJ2-7, with TRBD2 as a possible D gene (5 bases). V lost 0 bases and J lost 9, with 12 bases in between. Per the germline V gene, CDR1 is SGHTA and CDR2 is FQGNSA. The CDR3 consists of 13 residues. The CDR3, as DNA: TGTGCCAGCAGCTTAGCGCCGGAGGCCGGGCAGTACTTC. Protein product: CASSLAPEAGQYF.

V is TRBV28 and J is TRBJ1-2; 9 bases line up with TRBD1. With 6 bases clipped from V and 4 bases from J, the junction kept 9 bases outside the gene matches. Germline V CDR1 and CDR2: MDHEN, SYDVKM. The CDR3 consists of 15 residues. The CDR3 sequence: CASRKGTGLPYGYTF. The CDR3 nucleotides read TGTGCCAGCAGAAAAGGGACAGGGCTACCCTATGGCTACACCTTC.

There are a few counts of this clone. V is TRBV10-1 and J is TRBJ2-7; 9 bases agree with TRBD1. Germline CDR1 and CDR2: WNHNN and SYGVQD (reference sequence). V shed 1 base, J shed 1 base, and the junction held 2 bases outside the gene matches. This CDR3 is 15 amino acids long. The CDR3 region is CASSEFGTGSYEQYF. DNA of the CDR3: TGCGCCAGCAGTGAGTTCGGGACAGGGTCCTACGAGCAGTACTTC.

This chain links TRBV4-1 with TRBJ2-1, with a weak D call TRBD1 (6 bases). The germline CDR1 and CDR2 sequences are MGHRA and YSYEKL. The CDR3 totals 17 residues. V shed 3 bases and J shed 2 bases, with 17 bases lying between them. The DNA for the CDR3 is TGCGCCAGCAGCCAGGGCCGGGCCAGGGGTGCCTACAATGAGCAGTTCTTC. Translating gives CASSQGRARGAYNEQFF.

This sequence joins TRBV4-1 and TRBJ1-3, with a tentative D call TRBD1 (6 bases). Trimming pared 0 bases from V and 1 base from J, leaving 10 bases between. The CDR3 totals 16 residues. Germline V gives CDR1 MGHRA, CDR2 YSYEKL. DNA for the CDR3: TGCGCCAGCAGCCAAGACGGGAGGGGGTCTGGAAACACCATATATTTT. This translates into CASSQDGRGSGNTIYF.

J is TRBJ2-1 and V is TRBV5-1, with TRBD2 identical over 9 bases. Per the germline V gene, CDR1 is SGHRS and CDR2 is YFSETQ. The trim removed 1 base at V and 8 bases at J, leaving 7 bases unmatched. The CDR3 contains 15 residues. CDR3 in amino acids: CASSLLREGLHEQFF. In nucleotides, the CDR3 is TGCGCCAGCAGCTTGTTGCGGGAGGGGTTGCATGAGCAGTTCTTC.

The chain carries TRBV5-1 and TRBJ2-1; no definite D call. The CDR3 contains 14 residues. Germline V gives CDR1 SGHRS, CDR2 YFSETQ. Trimming stripped 4 bases from V and 4 bases from J, with 12 bases between. The CDR3 sequence: CASSGKVGYNEQFF. CDR3 DNA sequence: TGCGCCAGCAGCGGGAAGGTAGGGTACAATGAGCAGTTCTTC.